Listed here are 14 T cell receptor beta chains from one sample, sequenced in a study of T cell changes during pregnancy in multiple sclerosis. Measured with immunoSEQ multiplex PCR; TCRdb has only the in-frame clones, and not every one. The repertoire holds 30,000 to 40,000 clones, with roughly nine tenths as singletons. Material: CD4+ T cells from peripheral blood mononuclear cells, obtained in the third trimester of pregnancy. Receptor source: a female donor in good health, enrolled as a control in a pregnancy study.

The J gene is TRBJ1-2, the V gene TRBV18, with D hard to call. Germline V CDR1 and CDR2: KGHSH, LQKENI. The ends were cut back, 3 bases at V and 6 bases at J, with 14 bases in the middle. This CDR3 comprises 14 residues. This chain's CDR3 is CASSPLGEGDGYTF. As DNA, the CDR3 is TGTGCCAGCTCACCCCTCGGGGAGGGTGATGGCTACACCTTC.

The chain has TRBV9 and TRBJ2-5, with 8 positions matching TRBD2. Germline trimming cut 0 bases from V and 2 bases from J; bases unmatched to any gene: 6. CDR1 is SGDLS, CDR2 YYNGEE, per germline. The CDR3 loop spans 16 amino acids. CDR3 protein: CASSVGPLAGQETQYF. The CDR3 DNA follows: TGTGCCAGCAGCGTAGGGCCTTTAGCGGGACAAGAGACCCAGTACTTC.

J is TRBJ2-5 and V is TRBV9, with D possibly being TRBD1 (6 bases). From germline, CDR1 is SGDLS and CDR2 YYNGEE. The ends were cut back, 0 bases at V and 2 bases at J, with 8 bases in the middle. The CDR3 extends over 14 amino acids. CDR3 amino acids: CASSVGGTQETQYF. The CDR3 nucleotides read TGTGCCAGCAGCGTAGGGGGGACACAAGAGACCCAGTACTTC.

The DNA for the CDR3 is TGTGCCAGCAGATCGAGAGGTGGCCAGCATCGGCCCCAGCATTTT. This gives the protein CASRSRGGQHRPQHF. This chain connects TRBV28 to TRBJ1-5, with D unclear. The V end was cut by 6 bases, the J end by 9 bases, with 21 bases between. The CDR3 totals 15 residues. Germline V CDR1 and CDR2: MDHEN, SYDVKM.

CDR3 nucleotide sequence: TGTGCCAGCAGCTTGGGGCAGGTATACGAGCAGTACTTC. Translated: CASSLGQVYEQYF. The chain is built from TRBV5-8 and TRBJ2-7; D unclear. There are 13 residues in the CDR3. Deletions cut 0 bases from V and 4 bases from J, with 8 bases between. Per the germline V gene, CDR1 is SGHTS and CDR2 is YDEGEE.

This chain connects TRBV9 to TRBJ2-1; perhaps TRBD2 as D (5 bases). Germline V gene sequence: CDR1 SGDLS, CDR2 YYNGEE. The germline V and J ends were trimmed by 2 bases and 2 bases, with 11 bases remaining between them. The CDR3 spans 15 residues. The CDR3 nucleotides read TGTGCCAGCAGCGTTAGTGGACTGACCTACAATGAGCAGTTCTTC. Residues: CASSVSGLTYNEQFF.

CDR3 sequence (DNA): TGCGCCAGCAGCTTCTTGCTAGCGGGAGAGGGGACAGATACGCAGTATTTT. It codes for CASSFLLAGEGTDTQYF. This chain joins TRBV5-1 and TRBJ2-3, with 10 bases aligning to TRBD2. Looked up from germline, CDR1 is SGHRS and CDR2 is YFSETQ. The V segment lost 2 bases and the J segment 3 bases; nucleotides outside the gene matches: 9. The length of the CDR3 is 17 residues.

This clone was counted between two and nine times. The V call is TRBV28, the J call TRBJ1-6, with D unclear. The CDR3 loop spans 13 amino acids. The germline gives CDR1 MDHEN, CDR2 SYDVKM. Trimming took off 4 bases at V and 7 bases at J, with 8 bases between the two ends. The CDR3 spells CASSSLLNSPLHF. For the CDR3, the DNA is TGTGCCAGCAGTTCCCTGTTGAATTCACCCCTCCACTTT.

The V and J genes are TRBV7-8 and TRBJ1-5, with TRBD1 matching over 8 bases. Germline lookup yields CDR1 SGHVS and CDR2 FQNEAQ. V shed 4 bases and J 2 bases; nucleotides not matched to a gene: 4. The CDR3 consists of 15 residues. In DNA form, the CDR3 reads TGTGCCAGCAGCTCGGACAGGGTGCGCAATCAGCCCCAGCATTTT. It codes for CASSSDRVRNQPQHF.

The V gene is TRBV29-1, the J gene TRBJ1-5; perhaps TRBD1 as D (6 bases). There are 14 residues in the CDR3. CDR1 and CDR2 (germline): SQVTM, ANQGSEA. V was clipped by 4 bases and J by 2 bases, with 12 bases between them. The CDR3 region has the DNA TGCAGCGTTGCGCAGGGGCTCGGCAATCAGCCCCAGCATTTT. Translating gives CSVAQGLGNQPQHF.

For the CDR3, the DNA is TGTGCCAGCAGTTTGCAGGGGATGAACACTGAAGCTTTCTTT. This codes for CASSLQGMNTEAFF. The gene calls are TRBV28 and TRBJ1-1, with D possibly TRBD1 on 6 matching bases. Trimming cost V 3 bases and J 0 bases, with 8 bases left between them. The germline V gene has CDR1 MDHEN and CDR2 SYDVKM. The CDR3 is 14 amino acids.

V and J are TRBV5-1 and TRBJ1-1; 11 nucleotides align to TRBD1. Germline V lookup: CDR1 SGHRS, CDR2 YFSETQ. The trim removed 4 bases at V and 4 bases at J, leaving 6 bases unmatched. The CDR3 is 15 amino acids. The CDR3 DNA sequence: TGCGCCAGCAGCCTAGGGACAGGGGGTGGCACTGAAGCTTTCTTT. It yields the protein CASSLGTGGGTEAFF.

The rearrangement uses TRBV15 and TRBJ2-7; 7 bases agree with TRBD1. V shed 5 bases, J shed 6 bases, and the junction held 10 bases outside the gene matches. Germline-derived CDR1 and CDR2 are LNHNV and YYDKDF (reference sequence). This CDR3 spans 14 amino acids. The CDR3 DNA sequence: TGTGCCACCAGCCCCGACAGGGTATTAGTCGAGCAGTACTTC. Translation: CATSPDRVLVEQYF.

This chain uses TRBV5-1 with TRBJ2-1; D not resolved. With 4 bases removed from V and 0 bases from J, the gap between germline ends came to 11 bases. CDR3 length equals 15 residues. Per the germline V gene, CDR1 is SGHRS and CDR2 is YFSETQ. The CDR3 spells CASSPAASSYNEQFF. The CDR3 nucleotides are TGCGCCAGCAGCCCTGCTGCTAGCTCCTACAATGAGCAGTTCTTC.